Sequencing of this TCR beta chain was carried out in a study of T cell responses to AZD1222 COVID-19 vaccine. Produced via immunoSEQ multiplex PCR; TCRdb's table is partial and in-frame only. The sample includes 120,000 or so clones, roughly 90% of them seen just once. The V and J ends lost 0 bases and 6 bases, in that order; junction bases with no gene match: 3. This CDR3 has 14 residues. Looked up from germline, CDR1 is SGHRS and CDR2 is YFSETQ. This sample comprised peripheral blood, obtained on day 0 of AZD1222 vaccination. The genes are TRBV5-1 and TRBJ1-2, with 9 bases aligning to TRBD1. The sequence derives from an adult in good health. CDR3 residues: CASSLGTGVNGYTF. CDR3 DNA sequence: TGCGCCAGCAGCTTGGGGACAGGGGTAAATGGCTACACCTTC.